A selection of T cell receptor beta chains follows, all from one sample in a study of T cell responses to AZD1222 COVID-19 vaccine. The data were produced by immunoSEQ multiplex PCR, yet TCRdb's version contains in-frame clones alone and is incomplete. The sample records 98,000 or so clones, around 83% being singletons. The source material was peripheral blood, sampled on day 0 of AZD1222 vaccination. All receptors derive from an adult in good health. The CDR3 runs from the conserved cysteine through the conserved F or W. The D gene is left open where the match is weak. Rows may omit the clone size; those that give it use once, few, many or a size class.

TGTGCCAGTCAGGGGGTCTCCTACGAGCAGTACTTC CASQGVSYEQYF TRBV2 NA TRBD1 TRBJ2-7
TGCGCCAGCAGCCCCAGCCTGACAGGGATCGGAACCCTCCACTTT CASSPSLTGIGTLHF TRBV5-1 NA TRBD1 TRBJ1-6
TGTGCCACCAGTGATTCAACTAGCGGCACAGATACGCAGTATTTT CATSDSTSGTDTQYF TRBV24-1 NA TRBD2 TRBJ2-3
TGTGCCAGCAGTGAATCTTGGGGATTCTATGGCTACACCTTC CASSESWGFYGYTF TRBV6-4 once NA TRBJ1-2
TGTGCCAGCAGCTTGGGTCGACAGGGGGACGAGCAGTACTTC CASSLGRQGDEQYF TRBV5-6 NA TRBD1 TRBJ2-7
TGTGCCAGCAGTCCCTTTGGACAGTTCAATTCACCCCTCCACTTT CASSPFGQFNSPLHF TRBV28 few NA TRBJ1-6
TGTGCCAGCAGCTTAGTACTAGCGGGCTTCGGGGAGCAGTTCTTC CASSLVLAGFGEQFF TRBV11-2 NA TRBD2 TRBJ2-1
TGTGCCAGCAGCCCCCGGTCTGAAGCTTTCTTT CASSPRSEAFF TRBV7-8 NA NA TRBJ1-1
TGTGCCAGCAGCTTAAACAGGGCTGGCTACACCTTC CASSLNRAGYTF TRBV7-2 NA NA TRBJ1-2
TGTGCCAGCAGGGGCGGCCAAAGCACAGATACGCAGTATTTT CASRGGQSTDTQYF TRBV2 NA NA TRBJ2-3
TGTGCCTGGGACCCGGTTACTTCTGGAAACACCATATATTTT CAWDPVTSGNTIYF TRBV30 once NA TRBJ1-3
TGTGCCAGCTCACCCGAAACAACTAATGAAAAACTGTTTTTT CASSPETTNEKLFF TRBV18 NA NA TRBJ1-4
TGTGCCAGCAGCCAAGAAAGAATCGGCTCCGCAGCTTTCTTT CASSQERIGSAAFF TRBV4-2 NA NA TRBJ1-1
TGTGCCAGCAGTGAATCAACAGCCACCTATAATTCACCCCTCCACTTT CASSESTATYNSPLHF TRBV6-1 NA NA TRBJ1-6
TGTGCCTGCACGACATGGGGGACAGGGACCGAAGCTTTCTTT CACTTWGTGTEAFF TRBV30 NA TRBD1 TRBJ1-1
TGCGCCAGCAGCTGGGGAACCGGGGAGCTGTTTTTT CASSWGTGELFF TRBV5-1 NA NA TRBJ2-2
TGTGCCAGCACTACCGGGACAGCGCGGTACGAGCAGTACTTC CASTTGTARYEQYF TRBV28 once TRBD1 TRBJ2-7
TGTGCCAGCAGTCCCGCCGGGGGTGCCTGGGAGCAGTACTTC CASSPAGGAWEQYF TRBV6-5 once NA TRBJ2-7
TGTGCCTGGGGGGCAGGGTACGGCGAGAGGCCCCAGCATTTT CAWGAGYGERPQHF TRBV30 NA NA TRBJ1-5
TGTGCCAGCAGCGGGACAGGGAACACCGGGGAGCTGTTTTTT CASSGTGNTGELFF TRBV9 NA TRBD1 TRBJ2-2